A selection of T cell receptor beta chains follows, all from one sample in a study of chemoradiotherapy in HPV16-positive cancers. Clones were read by immunoSEQ multiplex PCR, and TCRdb kept only the in-frame ones, dropping some. The table includes under 5,500 clones, about nine tenths detected once. Sequencing used tumor tissue, obtained from a patient who underwent chemoradiotherapy. All receptors come from a human donor with HPV-associated anogenital cancer. CDR3s include the opening cysteine and the closing phenylalanine or tryptophan. D genes are given only for firm matches. The listing skips clone size in some rows; elsewhere it reads once, few, many or a size class.

TRBV5-6,TRBJ1-5,-,-,CASSFYGVMPGNNQPQHF,TGTGCCAGCAGCTTTTATGGCGTAATGCCGGGGAACAATCAGCCCCAGCATTTT
TRBV19,TRBJ2-4,-,-,CASSSNPTVKNIQYF,TGTGCCAGTAGTAGTAACCCGACAGTCAAAAACATTCAGTACTTC
TRBV9,TRBJ2-5,TRBD1,-,CASSVRQGRETQYF,TGTGCCAGCAGCGTAAGACAGGGAAGAGAGACCCAGTACTTC
TRBV28,TRBJ1-1,-,once,CASSLLGSQPSNTEAFF,TGTGCCAGCAGTTTGTTGGGGAGTCAGCCGTCGAACACTGAAGCTTTCTTT
TRBV7-6,TRBJ2-1,-,-,CASSLGQGINNEQFF,TGTGCCAGCAGCTTAGGGCAGGGGATCAACAATGAGCAGTTCTTC
TRBV29-1,TRBJ2-2,-,-,CSAIQWGELFF,TGCAGCGCCATCCAGTGGGGGGAGCTGTTTTTT
TRBV30,TRBJ1-1,-,-,CAWWGATTMNTEAFF,TGTGCCTGGTGGGGGGCTACCACTATGAACACTGAAGCTTTCTTT
TRBV11-2,TRBJ2-2,-,-,CASSLDPLAGELFF,TGTGCCAGCAGCTTAGACCCATTGGCCGGGGAGCTGTTTTTT
TRBV6-4,TRBJ1-1,TRBD1,-,CASSPGQGNTEAFF,TGTGCCAGCAGCCCGGGACAGGGGAACACTGAAGCTTTCTTT
TRBV30,TRBJ2-2,TRBD1,few,CAWSPTGGYTGELFF,TGTGCCTGGAGCCCCACAGGGGGTTACACCGGGGAGCTGTTTTTT
TRBV5-1,TRBJ2-1,-,-,CASSLVWGVEQFF,TGCGCCAGCAGCTTGGTTTGGGGGGTTGAGCAGTTCTTC
TRBV5-1,TRBJ2-2,-,-,CASSSGGARTGELFF,TGCGCCAGCAGCTCCGGAGGGGCAAGAACCGGGGAGCTGTTTTTT
TRBV10-3,TRBJ1-2,-,-,CAISDGALYGYTF,TGTGCCATCAGCGACGGGGCCCTCTATGGCTACACCTTC